This T cell receptor beta chain was obtained from a study of T cell responses to AZD1222 COVID-19 vaccine. Across the study: Second-dose schedules of about 4 or about 12 weeks were combined. Study-level points and caveats: Only a handful of individuals given AZD1222 were seropositive at baseline. Every sample of the repertoires postdated the peak T cell response.

This CDR3 is built from 12 residues. V dropped 6 bases and J dropped 1 base, with 6 bases sitting between them. Germline CDR1 MNHEY, CDR2 SVGAGI. The method was immunoSEQ multiplex PCR; TCRdb's version includes in-frame clones alone and lacks a portion of them. The repertoire has roughly 140,000 clones, about nine tenths of them found once; the top ten carry around 3.6%. Concerning this clone: Its antigen is currently unknown.

The sample was peripheral blood, taken on day 0 of AZD1222 vaccination. The rearrangement uses TRBV6-5 and TRBJ1-1; D is unclear. This receptor was taken from an adult in good health. The DNA for the CDR3 is TGTGCCAGCAGGGGTGGGAACACTGAAGCTTTCTTT. Residues: CASRGGNTEAFF.